This note documents a single T cell receptor (beta chain) sequence. Authors' analysis steps: Nucleated cell counts were estimated from reference gene primer amplification. The data were produced by immunoSEQ multiplex PCR, yet TCRdb's version contains in-frame clones alone and is incomplete. The DNA gave D and trimming, while V, J and clone size come from that table. This sample yields 65,000 to 90,000 clones, of which roughly four fifths are seen a single time; roughly a tenth belongs to the top ten. The ends were cut back, 0 bases at V and 16 bases at J, with 20 bases in the middle. There are 14 residues in the CDR3. Germline CDR1 and CDR2: SGHTS and YDEGEE. This specimen belongs to a study of blood T cell repertoires in COVID-19. The overall study: The United States, Italy and Spain supplied acute and convalescent COVID-19 samples. The cDNA or gDNA used as material had been derived from T cells, B-cell-depleted T cells, or PBMCs.

The genes are TRBV5-8 and TRBJ2-4, with D tentatively TRBD1 (5 bases). The clonotype originates from a man in his 60s with acute or convalescent COVID-19. The material sequenced was peripheral blood. The CDR3 here is CASSLGQLGGREYF. The DNA for the CDR3 is TGTGCCAGCAGCTTGGGACAGTTGGGCGGTAGGGAATACTTC.